A selection of T cell receptor beta chains follows, all from one sample in a study of blood T cells in healthy people across ages. In TCRdb, the 5' RACE reads were re-called with MiXCR into one record per CDR3 protein. Among approximately 670,000 distinct CDR3 sequences listed, around 43% were seen once. Sequenced material: blood. Every receptor here comes from a man aged 80 or over in good health. CDR3s include the opening cysteine and the closing phenylalanine or tryptophan. A D gene is named only where the DNA matches it firmly. The size of a clone is reported for some rows only, either as once, few or many, or as a class for expanded clones.

TRBJ2-1	-	-	TRBV28	CASSWSRSYNEQFF	TGTGCCAGCAGTTGGAGTCGCTCCTACAATGAGCAGTTCTTC
TRBJ2-7	TRBD2	-	TRBV20-1	CSARSGTSGSYEQYF	TGCAGTGCTAGATCCGGGACTAGCGGGAGCTACGAGCAGTACTTC
TRBJ2-7	TRBD1	-	TRBV12-3/TRBV12-4	CASSFLAQGDEQYF	TGTGCCAGCAGTTTCTTAGCCCAGGGGGACGAGCAGTACTTC
TRBJ2-1	-	-	TRBV3-1	CASSQGTLTNEQFF	TGTGCCAGCAGCCAAGGGACACTGACGAATGAGCAGTTCTTC
TRBJ2-7	-	few	TRBV7-3	CASSSQGYNEQYF	TGTGCCAGCAGCTCACAGGGATACAATGAGCAGTACTTC
TRBJ2-3	-	many	TRBV7-2	CASTPQRTDTQYF	TGTGCCAGCACCCCACAGCGCACAGATACGCAGTATTTT
TRBJ2-3	TRBD1	-	TRBV24-1	CATSETGTELSTDTQYF	TGTGCCACCAGTGAGACCGGGACAGAGCTTAGCACAGATACGCAGTATTTT
TRBJ2-3	-	few	TRBV4-2	CASSQEDGTRGTDTQYF	TGTGCCAGCAGCCAGGAAGACGGGACCCGAGGTACGGATACGCAGTATTTT
TRBJ2-3	-	few	TRBV10-1	CASANRGDTQYF	TGCGCCAGCGCAAATAGAGGAGATACGCAGTATTTT
TRBJ2-1	TRBD2	-	TRBV12-3/TRBV12-4	CASISTGSGYSYNEQFF	TGTGCCAGCATCTCGACTGGTAGCGGGTACTCCTACAATGAGCAGTTCTTC
TRBJ1-2	-	few	TRBV4-2	CASSQVVPGANYGYTF	TGTGCCAGCAGCCAAGTCGTCCCAGGAGCTAACTATGGCTACACCTTC
TRBJ1-5	-	few	TRBV20-1	CSARVGRLVPQHF	TGCAGTGCTAGAGTCGGCCGCCTGGTACCCCAGCATTTT
TRBJ1-5	-	-	TRBV7-2	CASSLGQTGNQPQHF	TGTGCCAGCAGCTTAGGACAGACAGGCAATCAGCCCCAGCATTTT
TRBJ2-3	TRBD1	-	TRBV3-1	CASSQDHRDRQYF	TGTGCCAGCAGCCAAGACCACCGGGACAGGCAGTATTTT
TRBJ2-3	-	-	TRBV14	CASSQDIARGTDTQYF	TGTGCCAGCAGCCAAGATATTGCTCGGGGCACAGATACGCAGTATTTT
TRBJ2-6	-	few	TRBV20-1	CSAMTPGANVLTF	TGCAGTGCTATGACTCCCGGGGCCAACGTCCTGACTTTC
TRBJ2-7	-	-	TRBV7-2	CASSLDRSPNEQYF	TGTGCCAGCAGCCTCGACAGGTCCCCGAACGAGCAGTACTTC
TRBJ2-3	-	once	TRBV7-9	CASSLVAREITDTQYF	TGTGCCAGCAGCTTAGTTGCCAGGGAGATAACAGATACGCAGTATTTT
TRBJ2-3	-	-	TRBV18	CASSPIGQYFITDTQYF	TGTGCCAGCTCACCCATAGGACAATACTTCATCACAGATACGCAGTATTTT
TRBJ2-2	TRBD1	-	TRBV11-1	CASSLGGTANTGELFF	TGTGCCAGCAGCTTAGGAGGGACAGCGAACACCGGGGAGCTGTTTTTT